The 2 T cell receptor beta chains below all came from one sample that was sequenced in a study of shared clonotypes between healthy human individuals. TCRdb's copy holds only in-frame clones and misses some; the assay was immunoSEQ multiplex PCR. The data hold 2 million to 2.5 million clones, with 85% to 95% observed a single time. Source material: naive CD4+ T cells from PBMCs. The sample's subset: CD45RA+ positively selected. These receptor sequences come from a man between 18 and 35 years old in good health. Some clones in this sample may be carry-over from other donors' samples.

Turning to this clone: Other nucleotide sequences from this sample produce the same CDR3. The gene calls are TRBV15 and TRBJ2-5; a possible D gene is TRBD2 (7 bases). The germline CDR1 and CDR2 sequences are LNHNV and YYDKDF (reference sequence). There are 14 residues in the CDR3. V was cut by 3 bases and J by 1 base, with 9 bases left in between. CDR3 amino acids: CATSRGGLQETQYF. CDR3 nucleotide sequence: TGTGCCACCAGCAGGGGGGGGCTCCAAGAGACCCAGTACTTC.

The DNA of the CDR3 is TGTGCCAGCAGTCAGTTATCTGGCCGGGGCACTGAAGCTTTCTTT. This translates into CASSQLSGRGTEAFF. This sequence joins TRBV27 and TRBJ1-1, with D unclear. V was pared by 5 bases and J by 4 bases, with 17 bases between. Germline CDR1 MNHEY, CDR2 SMNVEV (reference sequence). The CDR3 contains 15 residues.